Listed here are 27 T cell receptor beta chains from one sample, sequenced in a study of beta chain features in type 1 diabetes. Reverse transcribing all isolated RNA meant expressed TCRB transcripts were sequenced. Sequencing used immunoSEQ multiplex PCR; TCRdb keeps in-frame clones, though not all of them. The sample carries some 240,000 clones, about a sixth recorded once. Study-level points and caveats: Shortening of TCRB CDR3s, moderate but significant, appeared in all four CD4+ subsets of Type 1 diabetes patients.

Antigen specificity for these receptors is unknown. Specimen: naive CD4+ T cells from blood. These receptors were collected from a young man with type 1 diabetes.

This clone appeared a few times. The chain uses TRBV6-1 and TRBJ2-3, with D tentatively TRBD1 (6 bases). CDR3 length equals 12 residues. Germline loops: CDR1 MNHNS, CDR2 SASEGT. The V end was cut by 7 bases, the J end by 1 base, with 6 bases between. CDR3 sequence reads: CASTGGTDTQYF. The CDR3 coding sequence is TGTGCCAGCACAGGGGGCACAGATACGCAGTATTTT.

The CDR3 coding sequence is TGTGCCAGCAGCGCGCAGGACAATGAGCAGTTCTTC. Residues: CASSAQDNEQFF. The chain combines TRBV7-9 with TRBJ2-1; unclear D gene. CDR3 length equals 12 residues. Per the germline V gene, CDR1 is SEHNR and CDR2 is FQNEAQ (reference sequence). V was pared by 5 bases and J by 5 bases, with 7 bases between.

In DNA form, the CDR3 reads TGTGCCAGCTCACCGCGACTAGCGGGACGGGATACCTCCGAGCAGTACTTC. This gives the protein CASSPRLAGRDTSEQYF. The chain carries TRBV18 and TRBJ2-7, with 11 bases aligning to TRBD2. This CDR3 has 17 amino acids. In germline, CDR1 is KGHSH, CDR2 LQKENI. Germline trimming cut 3 bases from V and 6 bases from J; bases unmatched to any gene: 13.

This clone was found a few times. This sequence joins TRBV7-3 and TRBJ2-3; TRBD2 aligns across 7 bases. This CDR3 region has 14 residues. V lost 6 bases to trimming and J lost 5 bases; unmatched junction nucleotides: 8. Germline CDR1 SGHTA, CDR2 FQGTGA. CDR3 sequence reads: CASSAGVTGDTQYF. The CDR3, as DNA: TGTGCCAGCAGTGCGGGAGTTACTGGAGATACGCAGTATTTT.

Note on this clone: Likely a read error: the CDR3 ends without its conserved phenylalanine or tryptophan. Because the CDR3's place on the DNA is in doubt, the DNA is left out and the CDR3 is given as listed by TCRdb. The V call is TRBV28, the J call TRBJ2-7; the table gives TRBD2 as D, unverified against the DNA. The CDR3 has 11 residues if both end residues are counted. Germline V gives CDR1 MDHEN, CDR2 SYDVKM. CDR3 sequence reads: CASSSLTSAVL.

This clone was counted only a few times. The rearrangement links TRBV25-1 to TRBJ1-5; maybe TRBD1 (6 bases). V dropped 3 bases and J dropped 5 bases, with 11 bases sitting between them. This CDR3 comprises 14 residues. Germline assignment: CDR1 MGHDK and CDR2 SYGVNS. In DNA, the CDR3 is TGTGCCAGCAGTGACGTACAGGGAGATCAGCCCCAGCATTTT. Translated: CASSDVQGDQPQHF. The full variable domain, its missing parts supplied by reference TRBV25-1 and TRBJ1-5, is EADIYQTPRYLVIGTGKKITLECSQTMGHDKMYWYQQDPGMELHLIHYSYGVNSTEKGDLSSESTVSRIRTEHFPLTLESARPSHTSQYLCASSDVQGDQPQHFGDGTRLSIL.

The V gene is TRBV28, the J gene TRBJ2-7; the D call may be TRBD1 or TRBD2 (6 bases each). Trimming stripped 8 bases from V and 0 bases from J, with 11 bases between. This CDR3 comprises 13 residues. The germline gives CDR1 MDHEN, CDR2 SYDVKM. CDR3 sequence (DNA): TGTGCCAGCCTAGGGGGGCCCTCCTACGAGCAGTACTTC. Its translation: CASLGGPSYEQYF.

This clone was observed many times. The J gene is TRBJ2-7, the V gene TRBV5-4; 9 bases agree with TRBD1. Unmatched junction bases numbered 9, after V lost 4 bases and J lost 4 bases. The CDR3 is 15 amino acids. Per germline, CDR1 SGHNT and CDR2 YYREEE (reference sequence). The CDR3: CASSPPGTGRYEQYF. Written as DNA, the CDR3 is TGTGCCAGCAGCCCCCCCGGGACAGGGCGGTACGAGCAGTACTTC.

This clone was detected a few times. The genes are TRBV5-4 and TRBJ2-7; TRBD1 might be the D (6 bases). The V gene's germline CDR1 is SGHNT and CDR2 YYREEE (reference sequence). Trimming shortened V by 9 bases and J by 2 bases, and 12 bases separated the two germline ends. The CDR3 runs 12 residues. CDR3 DNA sequence: TGTGCCACCGGCGGACAGACCTACGAGCAGTACTTC. Amino acids: CATGGQTYEQYF.

The J gene is TRBJ1-5, the V gene TRBV4-1; D remains unclear. Trimming shortened V by 0 bases and J by 4 bases, and 4 bases separated the two germline ends. CDR1 MGHRA and CDR2 YSYEKL come from the germline V gene. CDR3 length equals 13 residues. DNA for the CDR3: TGCGCCAGCAGCCAAGATCCTAATCAGCCCCAGCATTTT. It codes for CASSQDPNQPQHF.

This chain joins TRBV10-3 and TRBJ2-7; D may be TRBD2 (5 bases). The germline V and J ends were trimmed by 2 bases and 0 bases, with 8 bases remaining between them. Germline V gene sequence: CDR1 ENHRY, CDR2 SYGVKD. The CDR3 has 14 amino acids. The CDR3 spells CAISEGLPSYEQYF. The CDR3 DNA sequence: TGTGCCATCAGTGAGGGACTGCCCTCCTACGAGCAGTACTTC.

The sample holds a few counts of this clone. V and J are TRBV18 and TRBJ2-4; D is uncertain. CDR1 KGHSH and CDR2 LQKENI come from the germline V gene. The CDR3 sequence is 14 residues long. Trimming removed 3 bases at V and 0 bases at J, with 6 bases between. CDR3 protein: CASSPPTAKNIQYF. The CDR3 bases are TGTGCCAGCTCACCGCCGACAGCCAAAAACATTCAGTACTTC.

A word on this clone: The same CDR3 also results from other DNA sequences found in this sample. CDR3 region: CASSPESGANVLTF. For the CDR3, the DNA is TGTGCCAGCAGCCCTGAGTCTGGGGCCAACGTCCTGACTTTC. The chain combines TRBV4-2 with TRBJ2-6; D remains ambiguous. The CDR3 is 14 residues long. Looked up from germline, CDR1 is LGHNA and CDR2 is YNFKEQ. Between the trimmed V and J ends, which lost 4 bases and 1 base, there was a span of 5 bases.

The genes are TRBV5-6 and TRBJ1-2, with 9 bases matching TRBD1. Germline assignment: CDR1 SGHDT and CDR2 YYEEEE. After removal of 4 bases from V and 5 bases from J, the junction contained 3 bases not matched to a gene. The CDR3 length is 13 residues. CDR3 sequence (DNA): TGTGCCAGCAGCCCGGACAGGGGATATGGCTACACCTTC. Translating it yields CASSPDRGYGYTF.

The chain uses TRBV30 and TRBJ2-3; TRBD1 or TRBD2 may be the D gene (6 bases each). This CDR3 is 12 amino acids long. CDR1 GTSNPN and CDR2 SVGIG come from the germline V gene (reference sequence). With 5 bases removed from V and 3 bases from J, the gap between germline ends came to 9 bases. The CDR3 DNA sequence: TGTGCCTGGGGGGGGCCGACAGATACGCAGTATTTT. Protein: CAWGGPTDTQYF. Full variable domain (missing parts from reference TRBV30 and TRBJ2-3): SQTIHQWPATLVQPVGSPLSLECTVEGTSNPNLYWYRQAAGRGLQLLFYSVGIGQISSEVPQNLSASRPQDRQFILSSKKLLLSDSGFYLCAWGGPTDTQYFGPGTRLTVL.

CDR3: CASRPDRASTEAFF. In DNA form, the CDR3 reads TGTGCCAGCCGACCCGACAGGGCATCCACTGAAGCTTTCTTT. This chain uses TRBV7-2 with TRBJ1-1; 7 nucleotides align to TRBD1. Germline V gene sequence: CDR1 SGHTA, CDR2 FQGNSA. This CDR3 has 14 residues. With 8 bases clipped from V and 4 bases from J, the junction kept 10 bases outside the gene matches.

The chain has TRBV9 and TRBJ2-7; D is ambiguous. This CDR3 is built from 15 residues. Deletions cut 4 bases from V and 0 bases from J, with 14 bases between. Germline V gene lookup returns CDR1 SGDLS and CDR2 YYNGEE. CDR3 region: CASSPNVRGSYEQYF. In DNA form, the CDR3 reads TGTGCCAGCAGCCCGAATGTGCGCGGCTCCTACGAGCAGTACTTC.

In this sample, this clone turned up a few times. This chain uses TRBV10-3 with TRBJ2-7; no firm D call. The CDR3 consists of 13 residues. Germline CDR1 reads ENHRY; CDR2 reads SYGVKD. Trimming removed 8 bases at V and 4 bases at J, with 15 bases between. CDR3 amino acids: CAIWADGRYEQYF. For the CDR3, the DNA is TGTGCCATCTGGGCTGACGGTCGTTACGAGCAGTACTTC.

This clone was counted a few times. The J gene is TRBJ2-7, the V gene TRBV5-1; perhaps TRBD1 as D (6 bases). V was cut by 0 bases and J by 5 bases, with 9 bases left in between. CDR3 length: 13 residues. The germline CDR1 and CDR2 sequences are SGHRS and YFSETQ. The CDR3 sequence: CASSLDRADEQYF. In DNA, the CDR3 is TGCGCCAGCAGCTTGGACAGGGCCGACGAGCAGTACTTC.

The chain uses TRBV5-1 and TRBJ2-1; D not certain. CDR1 SGHRS and CDR2 YFSETQ come from the germline V gene. The CDR3 is 13 residues long. V dropped 0 bases and J dropped 5 bases, with 6 bases sitting between them. CDR3 region: CASSLGGHNEQFF. The CDR3 DNA reads TGCGCCAGCAGCTTGGGTGGACACAATGAGCAGTTCTTC.

This clone was seen only a few times. The rearrangement uses TRBV7-9 and TRBJ2-5; unclear D gene. CDR1 is SEHNR, CDR2 FQNEAQ, per germline (reference sequence). The CDR3 consists of 9 residues. The ends were cut back, 10 bases at V and 5 bases at J, with 5 bases in the middle. CDR3 in amino acids: CATGETQYF. The CDR3 DNA follows: TGTGCCACCGGGGAGACCCAGTACTTC.

This clone showed up just a few times. The V gene is TRBV29-1, the J gene TRBJ2-1; TRBD1 aligns across 8 bases. V dropped 2 bases and J dropped 10; count of bases not matched to a gene: 1. Germline CDR1 and CDR2: SQVTM and ANQGSEA. This CDR3 is built from 11 residues. The CDR3 nucleotides read TGCAGCGTTGAAAGGACAGGGGAGCAGTTCTTC. Encoded protein: CSVERTGEQFF.

The gene calls are TRBV2 and TRBJ2-1; a possible D gene is TRBD1 (6 bases). Germline values: CDR1 SNHLY, CDR2 FYNNEI. The CDR3 consists of 16 residues. Between the trimmed V and J ends, which lost 7 bases and 2 bases, there was a span of 18 bases. The CDR3 DNA reads TGTGCCAGCACCCCGTTGGGGGCAAGGACCTACAATGAGCAGTTCTTC. Translated: CASTPLGARTYNEQFF.

This clone was counted only a few times. The rearrangement joins TRBV28 to TRBJ2-7; TRBD2 might be the D (6 bases). This CDR3 region has 18 residues. V lost 8 bases to trimming and J lost 3 bases, with 29 bases between them. Germline V gives CDR1 MDHEN, CDR2 SYDVKM. The DNA of the CDR3 is TGTGCCAGCGGACCTTGGGGACTTAGGCTTCGCCCGGGCTACGAGCAGTACTTC. This translates into CASGPWGLRLRPGYEQYF.

This clone has more than one count but fewer than ten. The V gene is TRBV6-6, the J gene TRBJ2-1; D remains unclear. The CDR3 extends over 15 amino acids. Trimming removed 0 bases from V and 0 bases from J, with 6 bases in between. Germline values: CDR1 MNHNY, CDR2 SVGAGI (reference sequence). CDR3 residues: CASSYSEYSYNEQFF. The DNA for the CDR3 is TGTGCCAGCAGTTACTCGGAGTACTCCTACAATGAGCAGTTCTTC.

This clone was seen a few times. The V call is TRBV29-1, the J call TRBJ1-4; 9 bases are a match to TRBD1. The length of the CDR3 is 15 residues. The germline gives CDR1 SQVTM, CDR2 ANQGSEA. V lost 7 bases to trimming and J lost 7 bases; unmatched junction nucleotides: 13. CDR3 residues: CSAGGRGTGSEKLFF. Written as DNA, the CDR3 is TGCAGCGCGGGAGGACGTGGGACAGGGTCTGAAAAACTGTTTTTT.

V and J are TRBV9 and TRBJ2-7; 9 nucleotides align to TRBD1. V shed 2 bases, J shed 3 bases, and the junction held 6 bases outside the gene matches. The CDR3 runs 15 residues. Per germline, CDR1 SGDLS and CDR2 YYNGEE. CDR3 amino acids: CASSVAGQGIYEQYF. The CDR3 bases are TGTGCCAGCAGCGTCGCGGGACAGGGAATCTACGAGCAGTACTTC. Supplemented by reference TRBV9 and TRBJ2-7, the full variable domain reads DSGVTQTPKHLITATGQRVTLRCSPRSGDLSVYWYQQSLDQGLQFLIQYYNGEERAKGNILERFSAQQFPDLHSELNLSSLELGDSALYFCASSVAGQGIYEQYFGPGTRLTVT.